The TCR beta chain under discussion was sequenced for a study of cytomegalovirus exposure and HLA in healthy donors. Study results and limitations: It was likely that a cluster of highly shared sequence variants was a sequencing artifact.

Amplification used 60 Vbeta primers and 13 Jbeta primers. In the authors' workflow: In a later analysis, of tens of millions of unique beta chains, about 12 million appeared in at least two donors. Repertoires were generated with immunoSEQ multiplex PCR, while TCRdb's copy carries only in-frame clones and drops some. V, J and clone size are taken as reported in that table, and D and trimming were inferred from the DNA itself. The sample has tens of thousands of clones, 65% to 80% seen once. The CDR3 is 15 amino acids. Trimming at V came to 5 bases and at J to 2 bases, leaving 3 bases not matched to a gene. From germline, CDR1 is LNHDA and CDR2 SQIVND (reference sequence). For this clone: The antigen is undetermined.

The sequence derives from a woman between 50 and 59 years old in good health and CMV-seropositive. Sequencing was performed on PBMCs. The rearrangement links TRBV19 to TRBJ1-5; 10 bases are a match to TRBD1. Here the CDR3 reads CASSSGTGGNQPQHF. The DNA of the CDR3 is TGTGCCAGTAGTTCCGGGACAGGGGGCAATCAGCCCCAGCATTTT.